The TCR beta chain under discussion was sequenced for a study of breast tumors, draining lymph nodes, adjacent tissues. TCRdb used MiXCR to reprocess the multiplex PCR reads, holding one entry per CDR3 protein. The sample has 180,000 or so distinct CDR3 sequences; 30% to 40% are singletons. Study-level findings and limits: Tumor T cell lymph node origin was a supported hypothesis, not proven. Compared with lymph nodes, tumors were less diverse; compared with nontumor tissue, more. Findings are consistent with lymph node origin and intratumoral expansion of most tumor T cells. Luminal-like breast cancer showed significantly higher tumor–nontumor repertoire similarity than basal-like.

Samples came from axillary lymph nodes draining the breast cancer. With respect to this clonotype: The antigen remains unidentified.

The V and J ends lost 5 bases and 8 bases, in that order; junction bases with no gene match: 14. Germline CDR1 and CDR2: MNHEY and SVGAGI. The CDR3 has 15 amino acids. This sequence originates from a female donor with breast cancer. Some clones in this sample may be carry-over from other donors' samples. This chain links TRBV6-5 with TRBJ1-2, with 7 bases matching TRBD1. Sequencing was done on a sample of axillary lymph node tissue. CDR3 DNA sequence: TGTGCCAGCAGTCTCCGGGAGAGGGGGCCAGAAGGCTACACCTTC. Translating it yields CASSLRERGPEGYTF.